This T cell receptor beta chain was found in a study of cytomegalovirus exposure and HLA in healthy donors. Overall study results and limits: From TCR beta sequences, most subjects' HLA-A and HLA-B alleles were reportedly predicted accurately. The CMV antigen specificity of a few CMV-associated chains was confirmed through in vitro analysis. Because they were indistinguishable, some V segments, including TRBV6-2 and TRBV6-3, were excluded.

J gave up 0 bases and V 4 bases, and 3 bases lay outside the gene matches. The CDR3 length is 15 residues. Germline V gives CDR1 MDHEN, CDR2 SYDVKM. PCR employed 60 Vbeta and 13 Jbeta primers. The protocol was immunoSEQ multiplex PCR, while the TCRdb copy is restricted to in-frame clones and leaves out a portion. The sample contains roughly 150,000 clones, approximately 84% of which appear only once. Note on this clone: Its antigen is still unknown.

Input material: PBMCs. The chain employs TRBV28 and TRBJ2-7; TRBD1 matches at 10 bases. This receptor was taken from a woman aged 18-29 years in good health and CMV-seronegative. CDR3 residues: CASSSGQGNSYEQYF. CDR3 in DNA: TGTGCCAGCAGTTCGGGACAGGGGAACTCCTACGAGCAGTACTTC.